This TCR beta chain was identified during a study of post-analysis software for immune sequencing data. In the study overall: Secondary progressive, relapsing-remitting and progressive-relapsing multiple sclerosis were among the included disease courses. Points from the study as a whole: Patients with multiple sclerosis recorded significantly lower normalized Chao1 diversity than controls, the study found. With TRBV5-6, TRBV5-1 and TRBV20-1 included, 4 to 6 TRBV segments were more frequent in patients than in controls. The F measure placed samples prepared in the same batch into strongly shared clusters.

This clonotype was observed a handful of times. Its antigen is not known. Prepared TCR beta cDNA libraries contained unique molecular identifiers. TCRdb re-derived calls from the PCR reads in MiXCR, one entry per CDR3 protein. This sample has around 770,000 distinct CDR3 sequences, with about 43% found just once. CDR1 is SGHTA, CDR2 FQGNSA, per germline. This CDR3 is 13 amino acids long. V was clipped by 5 bases and J by 2 bases, with 9 bases between them. Sample: blood. The source of this sequence is a girl aged 10 to 17 with multiple sclerosis. The chain is built from TRBV7-2 and TRBJ1-1; D uncertain. The CDR3 sequence: CASSRDLNTEAFF. DNA for the CDR3: TGTGCCAGCAGCCGAGATCTAAACACTGAAGCTTTCTTT.